This is a list of T cell receptor beta chains from one sample in a study of T cells in Graves' hyperthyroidism and ophthalmopathy. TCRdb re-derived calls from the multiplex PCR reads in MiXCR, one entry per CDR3 protein. The repertoire includes roughly 380,000 distinct CDR3 sequences, around 18% of them detected once, and about a sixth sits in the top ten. Sequencing was carried out using blood. The receptor source for this set is a woman aged 40 to 50 with Graves' ophthalmopathy. Each CDR3 is given with its conserved first and last residue. Each record gives: D gene, V gene, clone size, J gene, CDR3 protein, CDR3 DNA. D genes are given only for firm matches. The size of a clone is reported for some rows only, either as once, few or many, or as a class for expanded clones.

D: -
V: TRBV2
size: few
J: TRBJ1-1
CDR3: CASRTGRTVNTEAFF
DNA: TGTGCCAGCAGAACAGGACGAACAGTGAACACTGAAGCTTTCTTT

D: -
V: TRBV28
size: many
J: TRBJ2-3
CDR3: CASSFTGSPSTDTQYF
DNA: TGTGCCAGCAGTTTTACAGGATCCCCTAGCACAGATACGCAGTATTTT

D: -
V: TRBV3-1
size: many
J: TRBJ1-5
CDR3: CASSHGQNQPQHF
DNA: TGTGCCAGCAGCCACGGGCAGAATCAGCCCCAGCATTTT

D: -
V: TRBV12-3/TRBV12-4
size: many
J: TRBJ2-2
CDR3: CASSPRTGTGELFF
DNA: TGTGCCAGCAGTCCTCGCACAGGGACCGGGGAGCTGTTTTTT

D: -
V: TRBV7-2
size: many
J: TRBJ1-2
CDR3: CASSLLYGYTF
DNA: TGTGCCAGCAGCCTGTTGTATGGCTACACCTTC

D: -
V: TRBV7-2
size: -
J: TRBJ2-7
CDR3: CASSLAVGQGPYEQYF
DNA: TGTGCCAGCAGCTTAGCAGTCGGGCAGGGTCCCTACGAGCAGTACTTC

D: -
V: TRBV6-5
size: many
J: TRBJ1-5
CDR3: CASSYGQNNQPQHF
DNA: TGTGCCAGCAGTTACGGACAGAACAATCAGCCCCAGCATTTT

D: -
V: TRBV2
size: many
J: TRBJ2-7
CDR3: CASSEMIGYSYEQYF
DNA: TGTGCCAGCAGTGAAATGATAGGCTATTCCTACGAGCAGTACTTC

D: -
V: TRBV19
size: many
J: TRBJ2-1
CDR3: CASSIRGGSGNNEQFF
DNA: TGTGCCAGTAGTATAAGGGGGGGCAGCGGGAACAATGAGCAGTTCTTC

D: -
V: TRBV5-1
size: many
J: TRBJ2-5
CDR3: CASSLSGQEYETQYF
DNA: TGCGCCAGCAGCCTCTCGGGGCAAGAGTACGAGACCCAGTACTTC

D: TRBD1
V: TRBV4-2
size: many
J: TRBJ2-7
CDR3: CASSQSGGFSEQYF
DNA: TGTGCCAGCAGCCAGTCAGGGGGCTTCTCCGAGCAGTACTTC

D: -
V: TRBV6-5
size: many
J: TRBJ1-1
CDR3: CASSYSSGDPGAFF
DNA: TGTGCCAGCAGTTACTCGTCTGGGGATCCGGGAGCTTTCTTT

D: -
V: TRBV27
size: -
J: TRBJ2-7
CDR3: CASSPGRTKSYEQYF
DNA: TGTGCCAGCAGTCCGGGCCGGACCAAATCGTACGAGCAGTACTTC

D: -
V: TRBV7-7
size: many
J: TRBJ2-6
CDR3: CASSFQGTGANVLTF
DNA: TGTGCTAGCAGCTTCCAGGGGACTGGGGCCAACGTCCTGACTTTC

D: -
V: TRBV11-2
size: -
J: TRBJ1-2
CDR3: CASGLGQAYYGYTF
DNA: TGTGCCAGCGGCTTAGGGCAGGCCTACTATGGCTACACCTTC

D: -
V: TRBV4-3
size: many
J: TRBJ1-6
CDR3: CASSQVGSNSPLHF
DNA: TGCGCCAGCAGCCAAGTCGGCAGTAATTCACCCCTCCACTTT

D: TRBD2
V: TRBV28
size: many
J: TRBJ2-7
CDR3: CASRETSGTYEQYF
DNA: TGTGCCAGCAGGGAGACTAGCGGGACCTACGAGCAGTACTTC

D: -
V: TRBV10-3
size: many
J: TRBJ1-1
CDR3: CAVKLGGGVNTEAFF
DNA: TGTGCCGTCAAACTAGGGGGGGGCGTGAACACTGAAGCTTTCTTT

D: TRBD2
V: TRBV6-5
size: many
J: TRBJ2-3
CDR3: CASSTSGSGGDTQYF
DNA: TGTGCCAGCAGCACTAGCGGGAGTGGCGGAGATACGCAGTATTTT

D: -
V: TRBV6-1
size: few
J: TRBJ1-1
CDR3: CASSSSSIGAKKAFF
DNA: TGTGCCAGCAGTAGCTCTTCGATCGGGGCCAAGAAAGCTTTCTTT

D: -
V: TRBV28
size: many
J: TRBJ1-2
CDR3: CASSFGDRDGLYGYTF
DNA: TGTGCCAGCAGTTTCGGTGACCGGGACGGCCTATATGGCTACACCTTC

D: -
V: TRBV6-2/TRBV6-3
size: -
J: TRBJ1-2
CDR3: CASSYPPTRGEGYTF
DNA: TGTGCCAGCAGTTACCCCCCCACAAGGGGAGAAGGCTACACCTTC

D: -
V: TRBV4-3
size: many
J: TRBJ2-5
CDR3: CASSQYGETQYF
DNA: TGCGCCAGCAGCCAGTACGGAGAGACCCAGTACTTC

D: -
V: TRBV29-1
size: many
J: TRBJ1-2
CDR3: CSVEWVYGYTF
DNA: TGCAGCGTTGAATGGGTTTATGGCTACACCTTC

D: -
V: TRBV20-1
size: -
J: TRBJ1-2
CDR3: CSARGGTSYGYTF
DNA: TGCAGTGCTAGGGGTGGGACAAGCTATGGCTACACCTTC

D: -
V: TRBV28
size: once
J: TRBJ2-5
CDR3: CASSSPGWGGQQETQYF
DNA: TGTGCCAGCAGTTCGCCGGGGTGGGGGGGACAACAAGAGACCCAGTACTTC

D: -
V: TRBV6-1
size: many
J: TRBJ1-1
CDR3: CASRRGWNTEAFF
DNA: TGTGCCAGCAGGCGAGGGTGGAACACTGAAGCTTTCTTT

D: TRBD1
V: TRBV6-2/TRBV6-3
size: few
J: TRBJ2-2
CDR3: CASRTGATGELFF
DNA: TGTGCCAGCAGAACAGGGGCTACCGGGGAGCTGTTTTTT

D: -
V: TRBV30
size: many
J: TRBJ1-4
CDR3: CALSSQYPEKLFF
DNA: TGTGCGCTGTCCTCTCAGTATCCGGAAAAACTGTTTTTT

D: -
V: TRBV2
size: many
J: TRBJ1-2
CDR3: CASSPAEGSYGYTF
DNA: TGTGCCAGCTCCCCCGCGGAGGGCTCCTATGGCTACACCTTC

D: TRBD1
V: TRBV2
size: many
J: TRBJ2-7
CDR3: CASSEQGQLTYEQYF
DNA: TGTGCCAGCAGTGAACAGGGACAGCTCACCTACGAGCAGTACTTC

D: -
V: TRBV19
size: many
J: TRBJ2-5
CDR3: CASRGTETQYF
DNA: TGTGCCAGTAGGGGCACGGAGACCCAGTACTTC

D: -
V: TRBV29-1
size: many
J: TRBJ1-2
CDR3: CSVLPGSPGYGYTF
DNA: TGCAGCGTTCTCCCGGGTAGCCCCGGCTATGGCTACACCTTC

D: TRBD1
V: TRBV20-1
size: many
J: TRBJ2-7
CDR3: CSARVGQVSYEQYF
DNA: TGCAGTGCTAGAGTCGGACAGGTTTCCTACGAGCAGTACTTC

D: TRBD1
V: TRBV13
size: many
J: TRBJ2-7
CDR3: CASSLEDRAYEQYF
DNA: TGTGCCAGCAGCTTAGAGGACAGGGCCTACGAGCAGTACTTC